In this sample, the clone carrying this T cell receptor (beta chain) turned up many times. From the 5' RACE reads, TCRdb called clonotypes with MiXCR, one entry per CDR3 protein. Altogether roughly 280,000 distinct CDR3 sequences are present, 8% to 9.5% being singletons, with the ten largest covering 5.5% to 9%. The sample originates from a study of identical twins. The CDR3 consists of 15 residues. After removal of 3 bases from V and 4 bases from J, the junction contained 9 bases not matched to a gene. These data were likewise used in another study, on yellow fever vaccine responses in identical twins.

Specimen: CD8+ T cells sorted from blood. The TCR originated in a woman aged 18-29 years in good health. This chain uses TRBV12-3 or TRBV12-4 with TRBJ2-7; 7 bases are a match to TRBD1. Here the CDR3 reads CASSFPPGGGYEQYF. The CDR3 DNA follows: TGTGCCAGCAGTTTTCCCCCAGGGGGTGGTTACGAGCAGTACTTC.